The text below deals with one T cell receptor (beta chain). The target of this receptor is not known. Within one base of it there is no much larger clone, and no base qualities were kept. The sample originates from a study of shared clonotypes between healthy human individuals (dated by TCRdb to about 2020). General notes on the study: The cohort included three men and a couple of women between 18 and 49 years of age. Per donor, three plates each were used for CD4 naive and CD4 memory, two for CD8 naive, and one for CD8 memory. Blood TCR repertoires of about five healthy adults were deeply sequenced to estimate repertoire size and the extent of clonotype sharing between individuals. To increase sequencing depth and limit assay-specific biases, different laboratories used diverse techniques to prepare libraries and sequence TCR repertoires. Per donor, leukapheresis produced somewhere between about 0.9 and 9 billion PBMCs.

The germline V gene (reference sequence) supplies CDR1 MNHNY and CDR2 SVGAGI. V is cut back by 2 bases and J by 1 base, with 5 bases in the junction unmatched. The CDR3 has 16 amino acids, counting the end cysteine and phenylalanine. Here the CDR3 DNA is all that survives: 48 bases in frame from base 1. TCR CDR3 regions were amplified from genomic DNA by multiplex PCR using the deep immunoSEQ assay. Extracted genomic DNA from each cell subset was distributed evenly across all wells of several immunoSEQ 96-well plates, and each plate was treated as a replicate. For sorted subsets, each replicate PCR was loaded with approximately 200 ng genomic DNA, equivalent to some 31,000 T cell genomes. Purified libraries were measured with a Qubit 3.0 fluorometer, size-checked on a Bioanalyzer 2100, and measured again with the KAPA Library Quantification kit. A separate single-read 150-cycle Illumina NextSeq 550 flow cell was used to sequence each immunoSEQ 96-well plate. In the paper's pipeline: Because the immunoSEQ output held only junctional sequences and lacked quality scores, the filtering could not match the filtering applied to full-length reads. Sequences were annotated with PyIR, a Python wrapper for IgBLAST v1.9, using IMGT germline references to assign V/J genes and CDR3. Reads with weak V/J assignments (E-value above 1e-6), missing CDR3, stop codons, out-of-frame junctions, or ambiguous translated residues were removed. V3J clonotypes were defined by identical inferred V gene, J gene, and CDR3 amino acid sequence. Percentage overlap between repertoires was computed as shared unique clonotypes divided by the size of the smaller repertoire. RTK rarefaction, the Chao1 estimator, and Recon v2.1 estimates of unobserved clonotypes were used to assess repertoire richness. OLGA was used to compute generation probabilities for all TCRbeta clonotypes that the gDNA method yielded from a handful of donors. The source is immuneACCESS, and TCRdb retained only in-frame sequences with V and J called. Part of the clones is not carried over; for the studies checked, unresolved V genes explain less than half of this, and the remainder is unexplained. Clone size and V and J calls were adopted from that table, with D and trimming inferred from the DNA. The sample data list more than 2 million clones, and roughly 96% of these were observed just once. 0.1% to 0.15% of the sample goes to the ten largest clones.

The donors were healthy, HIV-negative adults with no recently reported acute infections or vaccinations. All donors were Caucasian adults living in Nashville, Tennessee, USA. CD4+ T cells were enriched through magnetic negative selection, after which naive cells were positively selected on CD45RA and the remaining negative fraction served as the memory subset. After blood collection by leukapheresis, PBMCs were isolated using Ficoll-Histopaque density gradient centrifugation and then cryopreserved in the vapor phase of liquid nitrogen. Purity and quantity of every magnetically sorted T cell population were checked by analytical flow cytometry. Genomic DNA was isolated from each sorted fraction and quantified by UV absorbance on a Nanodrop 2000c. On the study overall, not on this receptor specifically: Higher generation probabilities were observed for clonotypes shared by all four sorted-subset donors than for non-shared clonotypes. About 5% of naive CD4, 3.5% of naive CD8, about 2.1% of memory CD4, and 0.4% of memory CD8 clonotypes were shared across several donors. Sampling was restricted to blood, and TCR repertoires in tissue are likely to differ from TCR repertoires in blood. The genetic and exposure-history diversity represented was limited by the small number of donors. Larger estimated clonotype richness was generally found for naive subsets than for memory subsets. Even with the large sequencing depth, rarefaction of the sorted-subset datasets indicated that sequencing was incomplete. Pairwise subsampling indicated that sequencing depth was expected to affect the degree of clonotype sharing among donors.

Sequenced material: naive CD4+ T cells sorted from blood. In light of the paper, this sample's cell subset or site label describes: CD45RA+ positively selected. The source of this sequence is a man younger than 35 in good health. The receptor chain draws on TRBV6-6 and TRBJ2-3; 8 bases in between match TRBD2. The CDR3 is CASSYREGLGTDTQYF. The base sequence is TGTGCCAGCAGTTACCGGGAGGGCCTAGGCACAGATACGCAGTATTTT.